This is a list of T cell receptor beta chains from one sample in a study of T-cell memory formation after mild COVID-19. TCRdb fed the 5' RACE reads into MiXCR, producing one record per CDR3 protein. The data hold just over 300,000 distinct CDR3 sequences, with roughly 19% observed a single time. Specimen: PBMCs or a T cell subset sorted from them (not recorded which). These receptors were collected from a man between 18 and 29 years old who had mild COVID-19 (a few samples of this study predate the infection). Cell type and time point are not known. Each CDR3 is given with its conserved first and last residue. Fields, in order: J gene, D gene, clone size, V gene, CDR3 DNA, CDR3 protein. A D gene is named only where the DNA matches it firmly. Clone size is shown for a subset of rows, as once, few, many or a class of expanded clone.

TRBJ2-4	-	few	TRBV10-3	TGTGCCATCAGTGAGTCGCGGGACGGCTCCCAGTACTTC	CAISESRDGSQYF
TRBJ2-5	TRBD2	few	TRBV24-1	TGTGCCACCAGTGATCCGGGAGGGGCCCAGTACTTC	CATSDPGGAQYF
TRBJ1-1	-	-	TRBV12-3/TRBV12-4	TGTGCCAGCAGTTTCGGGGGGCGGGCCACTGAAGCTTTCTTT	CASSFGGRATEAFF
TRBJ2-6	-	-	TRBV7-2	TGTGCCAGCAGCTTGAGAAGGGCTGGGGCCAACGTCCTGACTTTC	CASSLRRAGANVLTF
TRBJ1-2	-	few	TRBV5-1	TGCGCCAGCAGCCTCGAGAGGGTGAATGGCTACACCTTC	CASSLERVNGYTF
TRBJ1-6	TRBD1	few	TRBV7-9	TGTGCCAGCAGCTCCGGGACAGGGAGGGGAAAATTGCCACCCCTCCACTTT	CASSSGTGRGKLPPLHF
TRBJ1-2	-	few	TRBV15	TGTGCCACCAGCACAGGGAGTGCCTATGGCTACACCTTC	CATSTGSAYGYTF
TRBJ2-6	TRBD1	-	TRBV3-1	TGTGCCAGCAGCCTGAGAACAGGGGGGAACTCTGGGGCCAACGTCCTGACTTTC	CASSLRTGGNSGANVLTF
TRBJ2-4	-	many	TRBV6-2/TRBV6-3	TGTGCCAGCAGTTCGGGGGACAGTTTAAACATTCAGTACTTC	CASSSGDSLNIQYF
TRBJ1-2	-	few	TRBV12-3/TRBV12-4	TGTGCCAGCTTCGAGGGCGTTGATGGCTACACCTTC	CASFEGVDGYTF
TRBJ2-5	-	-	TRBV27	TGTGCCAGCAGTTTAAGTTGGGGTGGGACCCAGTACTTC	CASSLSWGGTQYF
TRBJ2-5	TRBD2	-	TRBV28	TGTGCCAGCAGTTACGGGGGGAAAGAGACCCAGTACTTC	CASSYGGKETQYF
TRBJ2-1	-	few	TRBV5-1	TGCGCCAGCAGCGAAGTGGCAGCCCCACAATACAATGAGCAGTTCTTC	CASSEVAAPQYNEQFF
TRBJ2-1	-	-	TRBV5-5	TGTGCCAGCAGCACCCCCCGTGGGTACAATGAGCAGTTCTTC	CASSTPRGYNEQFF
TRBJ1-1	TRBD1	few	TRBV12-3/TRBV12-4	TGTGCCAGCAGTTCGGGACAGGCGGACACTGAAGCTTTCTTT	CASSSGQADTEAFF
TRBJ1-1	TRBD1	-	TRBV4-1	TGCGCCAGCAGCCAAGAATCGGGGACAGAAAGAAACACTGAAGCTTTCTTT	CASSQESGTERNTEAFF
TRBJ1-3	-	few	TRBV4-1	TGCGCCAGCAGCCAAGGGGGGGTGAACACCATATATTTT	CASSQGGVNTIYF
TRBJ2-7	-	few	TRBV7-9	TGTGCCAGCAGCTCTGTTTGGAAGGGAGAGCAGTACTTC	CASSSVWKGEQYF
TRBJ2-1	-	many	TRBV7-6	TGTGCCAGCAGCTTAGGTCTAGCAGATTACAATGAGCAGTTCTTC	CASSLGLADYNEQFF
TRBJ1-1	-	-	TRBV7-3	TGTGCCAGCAGCTTATACGGTGGCGGGGGTGACACTGAAGCTTTCTTT	CASSLYGGGGDTEAFF
TRBJ1-2	-	many	TRBV7-2	TGTGCCAGCAGCTTAGTCGGGGGAGACTATGGCTACACCTTC	CASSLVGGDYGYTF
TRBJ2-7	-	-	TRBV12-3/TRBV12-4	TGTGCCAGCAGTAGGCAGGGGGAGCAGTACTTC	CASSRQGEQYF
TRBJ1-5	-	-	TRBV12-3/TRBV12-4	TGTGCCAGCAGGGACACGGCCAATCAGCCCCAGCATTTT	CASRDTANQPQHF
TRBJ1-4	-	-	TRBV3-1	TGTGCCAGCAGCCCTCGACGAAGTGCAACTAATGAAAAACTGTTTTTT	CASSPRRSATNEKLFF
TRBJ1-1	TRBD1	-	TRBV7-9	TGTGCCAGCAGGCTGGACAGGGTCGCTTTCTTT	CASRLDRVAFF
TRBJ2-3	-	many	TRBV13	TGTGCCAGCAGCCCCCTCCGGGAAACCACCACAGATACGCAGTATTTT	CASSPLRETTTDTQYF
TRBJ2-1	-	-	TRBV28	TGTGCCAGCAGTTTCCGCCGATACAATGAGCAGTTCTTC	CASSFRRYNEQFF
TRBJ2-7	TRBD1	-	TRBV7-9	TGTGCCAGCAGCTTTGACAGGGCGAACTACGAGCAGTACTTC	CASSFDRANYEQYF
TRBJ1-5	-	-	TRBV20-1	TGCAGTGCTATCCAAACGGGGCGCAATCAGCCCCAGCATTTT	CSAIQTGRNQPQHF
TRBJ2-2	TRBD2	-	TRBV6-5	TGTGCCAGCACTCAAGCGGGGGTGACCGGGGAGCTGTTTTTT	CASTQAGVTGELFF
TRBJ1-2	TRBD1	few	TRBV7-8	TGTGCCAGCAGCACCCGGGGACAGGGATCGGACTACACCTTC	CASSTRGQGSDYTF
TRBJ2-7	TRBD2	-	TRBV29-1	TGCAGCGTTGACGGGGGGGACGTGGGGTACGAGCAGTACTTC	CSVDGGDVGYEQYF
TRBJ2-1	-	-	TRBV7-9	TGTGCCAGCAGCGAGGTTTTACATGATGAGCAGTTCTTC	CASSEVLHDEQFF
TRBJ2-2	-	-	TRBV6-2/TRBV6-3	TGTGCCAGCACCCCGCCCTGGGGCAGGGCAAACACCGGGGAGCTGTTTTTT	CASTPPWGRANTGELFF
TRBJ2-2	TRBD2	few	TRBV27	TGTGCCAGCAGTTTTGCAGCGGGGGGGAACACCGGGGAGCTGTTTTTT	CASSFAAGGNTGELFF
TRBJ1-1	TRBD1	few	TRBV9	TGTGCCAGCAGCGACAGGGGCTCGAACACTGAAGCTTTCTTT	CASSDRGSNTEAFF
TRBJ2-2	-	-	TRBV7-6	TGTGCCAGCAGCACTGTGGCCGGGGAGCTGTTTTTT	CASSTVAGELFF
TRBJ2-7	-	many	TRBV15	TGTGCCACCAGCAGGGACTCCCTGACCTCCTACGAGCAGTACTTC	CATSRDSLTSYEQYF
TRBJ2-5	TRBD2	-	TRBV28	TGTGCCAGCAGACATACTAGCGGGGGGTGGGAGACCCAGTACTTC	CASRHTSGGWETQYF
TRBJ2-5	-	few	TRBV7-3	TGTGCCAGCAGCAAAGGGGCCACGACGGGTTACTGGGAGACCCAGTACTTC	CASSKGATTGYWETQYF
TRBJ2-1	-	many	TRBV24-1	TGTGCCACCAGTGGACCGGGACGGCGCTTCTACAATGAGCAGTTCTTC	CATSGPGRRFYNEQFF
TRBJ2-3	-	many	TRBV7-6	TGTGCCAGCAGCTTGGACGCCAAGGGGGTAACAGATACGCAGTATTTT	CASSLDAKGVTDTQYF
TRBJ2-4	-	few	TRBV7-2	TGTGCCAGCAGCTTATGGGGGACCAGGGACGTCAAAAACATTCAGTACTTC	CASSLWGTRDVKNIQYF